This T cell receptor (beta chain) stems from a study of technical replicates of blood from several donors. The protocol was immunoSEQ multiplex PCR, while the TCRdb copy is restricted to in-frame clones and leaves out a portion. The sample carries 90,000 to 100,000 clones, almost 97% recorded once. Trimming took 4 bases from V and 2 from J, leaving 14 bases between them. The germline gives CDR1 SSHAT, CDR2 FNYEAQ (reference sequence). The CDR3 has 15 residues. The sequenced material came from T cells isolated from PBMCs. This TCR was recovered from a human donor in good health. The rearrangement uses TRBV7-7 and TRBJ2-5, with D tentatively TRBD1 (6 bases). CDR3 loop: CASSSNIQGQETQYF. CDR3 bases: TGTGCCAGCAGCTCGAACATCCAGGGGCAAGAGACCCAGTACTTC. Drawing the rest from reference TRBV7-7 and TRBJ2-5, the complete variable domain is GAGVSQSPRYKVTKRGQDVTLRCDPISSHATLYWYQQALGQGPEFLTYFNYEAQPDKSGLPSDRFSAERPEGSISTLTIQRTEQRDSAMYRCASSSNIQGQETQYFGPGTRLLVL.